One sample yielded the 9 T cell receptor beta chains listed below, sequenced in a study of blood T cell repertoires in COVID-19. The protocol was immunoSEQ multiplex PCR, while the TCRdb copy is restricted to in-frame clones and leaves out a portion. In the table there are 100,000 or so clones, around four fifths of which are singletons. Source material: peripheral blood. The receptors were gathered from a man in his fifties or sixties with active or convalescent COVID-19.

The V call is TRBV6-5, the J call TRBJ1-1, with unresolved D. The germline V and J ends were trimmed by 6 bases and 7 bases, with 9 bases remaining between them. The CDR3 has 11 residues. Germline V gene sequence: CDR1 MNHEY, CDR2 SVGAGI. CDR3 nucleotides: TGTGCCAGCAGCCGCACACGTGAAGCTTTCTTT. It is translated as CASSRTREAFF.

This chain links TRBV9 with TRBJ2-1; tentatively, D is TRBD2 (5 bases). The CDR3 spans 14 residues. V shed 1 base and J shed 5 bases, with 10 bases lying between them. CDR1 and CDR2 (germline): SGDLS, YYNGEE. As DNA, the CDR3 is TGTGCCAGCAGCGTACGTCTAGCCCACAATGAGCAGTTCTTC. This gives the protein CASSVRLAHNEQFF.

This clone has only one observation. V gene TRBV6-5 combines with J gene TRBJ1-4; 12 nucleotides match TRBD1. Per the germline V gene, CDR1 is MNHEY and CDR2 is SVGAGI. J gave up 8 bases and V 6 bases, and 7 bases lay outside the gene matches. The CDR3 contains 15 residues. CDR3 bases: TGTGCCAGCAGGCACCTCGGGACAGGGGGCGAAAAACTGTTTTTT. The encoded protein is CASRHLGTGGEKLFF.

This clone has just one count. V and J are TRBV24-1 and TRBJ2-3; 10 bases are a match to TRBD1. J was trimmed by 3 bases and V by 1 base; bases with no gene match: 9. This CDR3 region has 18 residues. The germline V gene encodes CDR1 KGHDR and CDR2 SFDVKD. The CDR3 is CATSDLVPADRGTDTQYF. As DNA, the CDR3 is TGTGCCACCAGTGATTTAGTCCCAGCGGACAGGGGGACAGATACGCAGTATTTT.

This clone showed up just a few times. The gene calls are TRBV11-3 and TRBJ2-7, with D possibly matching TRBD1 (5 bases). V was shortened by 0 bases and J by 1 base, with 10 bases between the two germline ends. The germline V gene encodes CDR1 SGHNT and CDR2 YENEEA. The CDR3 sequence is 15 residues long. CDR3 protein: CASSLDPGQSYEQYF. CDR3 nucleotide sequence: TGTGCCAGCAGCTTAGATCCCGGACAATCCTACGAGCAGTACTTC. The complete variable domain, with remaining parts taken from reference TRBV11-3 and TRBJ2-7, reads EAGVVQSPRYKIIEKKQPVAFWCNPISGHNTLYWYLQNLGQGPELLIRYENEEAVDDSQLPKDRFSAERLKGVDSTLKIQPAELGDSAVYLCASSLDPGQSYEQYFGPGTRLTVT.

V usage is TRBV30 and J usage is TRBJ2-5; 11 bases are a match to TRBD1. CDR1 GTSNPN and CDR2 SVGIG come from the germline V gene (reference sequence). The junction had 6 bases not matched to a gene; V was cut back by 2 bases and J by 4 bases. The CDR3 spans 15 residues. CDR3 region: CAWSWGQGVRETQYF. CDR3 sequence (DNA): TGTGCCTGGAGTTGGGGACAGGGGGTAAGAGAGACCCAGTACTTC.

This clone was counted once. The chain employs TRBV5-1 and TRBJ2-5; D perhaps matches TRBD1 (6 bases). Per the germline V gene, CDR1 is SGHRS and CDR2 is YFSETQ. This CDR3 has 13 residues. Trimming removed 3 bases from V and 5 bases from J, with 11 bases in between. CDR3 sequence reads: CASSSRDTETQYF. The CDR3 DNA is TGCGCCAGCAGCTCCCGGGACACGGAGACCCAGTACTTC. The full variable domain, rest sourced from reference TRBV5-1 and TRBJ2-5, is KAGVTQTPRYLIKTRGQQVTLSCSPISGHRSVSWYQQTPGQGLQFLFEYFSETQRNKGNFPGRFSGRQFSNSRSEMNVSTLELGDSALYLCASSSRDTETQYFGPGTRLLVL.

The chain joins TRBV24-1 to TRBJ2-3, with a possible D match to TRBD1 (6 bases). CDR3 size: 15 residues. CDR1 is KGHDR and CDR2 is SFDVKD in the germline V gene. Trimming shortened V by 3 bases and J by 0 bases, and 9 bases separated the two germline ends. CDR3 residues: CATSDRTASTDTQYF. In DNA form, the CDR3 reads TGTGCCACCAGTGATAGGACAGCTAGCACAGATACGCAGTATTTT.

In DNA form, the CDR3 reads TGTGCCACCAGGGACACCAGCGAGGATGGCTACACCTTC. It translates to CATRDTSEDGYTF. The rearrangement links TRBV24-1 to TRBJ1-2, with a tentative D call TRBD1 (5 bases). Germline CDR1 KGHDR, CDR2 SFDVKD. The CDR3 totals 13 residues. The germline V and J ends were trimmed by 7 bases and 6 bases, with 14 bases remaining between them.